A selection of T cell receptor beta chains follows, all from one sample in a study of T cells in localized non-small cell lung cancer. The assay was immunoSEQ multiplex PCR, and TCRdb's table has in-frame clones only and misses some. The data contain around 7,500 clones, approximately 94% of them seen just once; the ten biggest clones take up around 2.7%. The sample was peripheral blood, taken before any cancer treatment. Receptor source: a woman aged 35-75 years with stage I lung adenocarcinoma. The CDR3 runs from the conserved cysteine through the conserved F or W. Fields, in order: J gene, D gene, clone size, V gene, CDR3 protein, CDR3 DNA. A D gene is named only where the DNA matches it firmly. Only part of the rows carry a size: once, few, many, or a class if the clone is expanded.

TRBJ2-7 TRBD1 once TRBV28 CASSSQGQGRRYEQYF TGTGCCAGCAGTTCTCAGGGACAGGGGAGGAGGTACGAGCAGTACTTC
TRBJ2-2 - - TRBV5-8 CASSTRVAGELFF TGTGCCAGCAGCACCAGGGTGGCCGGGGAGCTGTTTTTT
TRBJ1-1 - - TRBV11-2 CASSLVFAPEGTEAFF TGTGCCAGCAGCTTAGTCTTTGCACCGGAGGGAACTGAAGCTTTCTTT
TRBJ1-1 - - TRBV7-9 CASSLIQVFGTEAFF TGTGCCAGCAGCTTAATTCAAGTGTTTGGCACTGAAGCTTTCTTT
TRBJ2-5 TRBD2 once TRBV30 CAWSQPGGTQYF TGTGCCTGGAGCCAACCGGGGGGGACCCAGTACTTC
TRBJ2-7 - - TRBV27 CASSPGEQFSYEQYF TGTGCCAGCAGCCCCGGGGAGCAATTCTCCTACGAGCAGTACTTC
TRBJ2-5 - - TRBV6-5 CASSYAGRQETQYF TGTGCCAGCAGTTACGCAGGGCGACAAGAGACCCAGTACTTC
TRBJ2-3 - - TRBV11-2 CASSFIVGTSTDTQYF TGTGCCAGCAGCTTTATCGTGGGGACTAGCACAGATACGCAGTATTTT
TRBJ2-1 TRBD1 once TRBV11-2 CASSLEKGQGFF TGTGCCAGCAGCTTAGAAAAGGGACAGGGGTTCTTC
TRBJ1-1 TRBD1 - TRBV6-5 CASSERQGTNTEAFF TGTGCCAGCAGCGAGAGACAGGGGACGAACACTGAAGCTTTCTTT
TRBJ2-3 - - TRBV2 CASRGGLSTDTQYF TGTGCCAGCAGAGGGGGACTTAGCACAGATACGCAGTATTTT
TRBJ1-5 TRBD1 - TRBV6-5 CASSGPGGEGQPQHF TGTGCCAGCAGTGGGCCAGGGGGCGAGGGGCAGCCCCAGCATTTT
TRBJ1-2 TRBD1 few TRBV7-9 CASSPWDRGRGYTF TGTGCCAGCAGCCCCTGGGACAGGGGGCGAGGCTACACCTTC
TRBJ2-2 TRBD1 once TRBV19 CATRDRTNTGELFF TGTGCCACTAGGGACAGAACGAACACCGGGGAGCTGTTTTTT
TRBJ2-1 TRBD1 - TRBV30 CAWSPTGGTEFF TGTGCCTGGAGTCCCACAGGGGGCACTGAGTTCTTC
TRBJ1-2 - - TRBV2 CASSEAKYGYTF TGTGCCAGCAGTGAGGCCAAGTATGGCTACACCTTC
TRBJ2-5 - - TRBV6-6 CASRLGRGFQETQYF TGTGCCAGCAGACTTGGGCGGGGTTTCCAAGAGACCCAGTACTTC
TRBJ2-2 TRBD1 once TRBV18 CASSPRQGASTGELFF TGTGCCAGCTCACCACGGCAGGGGGCGAGCACCGGGGAGCTGTTTTTT
TRBJ2-3 TRBD2 - TRBV5-6 CASSLYGTSYTSTDTQYF TGTGCCAGCAGCTTGTATGGGACTAGTTACACTAGCACAGATACGCAGTATTTT
TRBJ2-7 - - TRBV7-6 CASSLDQNEQYF TGTGCCAGCAGCTTAGACCAAAACGAGCAGTACTTC
TRBJ2-3 - - TRBV2 CASILQGGTDTQYF TGTGCCAGCATCCTGCAGGGTGGGACAGATACGCAGTATTTT
TRBJ2-1 - - TRBV19 CASRPDYGGLGEQFF TGTGCCAGTAGACCGGACTACGGGGGTTTAGGTGAGCAGTTCTTC
TRBJ1-2 - - TRBV5-8 CASSGRPPGGYTF TGTGCCAGCAGCGGTCGTCCTCCGGGGGGCTACACCTTC
TRBJ1-6 - - TRBV27 CASSWEGQLDSPLHF TGTGCCAGCAGTTGGGAAGGACAGCTCGATTCACCCCTCCACTTT
TRBJ2-1 - - TRBV5-4 CASSIDSSNEQFF TGTGCCAGCAGCATCGACTCGAGCAATGAGCAGTTCTTC
TRBJ1-2 TRBD1 - TRBV2 CASRMGQGGYTF TGTGCCAGCAGAATGGGACAGGGAGGCTACACCTTC
TRBJ2-3 TRBD2 - TRBV29-1 CSVDNLAGGGGTDTQYF TGCAGCGTTGATAATCTAGCGGGGGGAGGGGGCACAGATACGCAGTATTTT
TRBJ1-1 - - TRBV1 CTSSPYCLRLRNEAFF TGCACCAGCAGCCCCTATTGTCTCAGATTACGAAATGAAGCTTTCTTT
TRBJ1-2 - - TRBV5-6 CASSLGGPNYGYTF TGTGCCAGCAGCTTGGGGGGACCAAACTATGGCTACACCTTC
TRBJ1-1 - - TRBV10-1 CASSFTGTTGTEAFF TGCGCCAGCAGTTTTACCGGGACAACGGGCACTGAAGCTTTCTTT
TRBJ2-1 - once TRBV2 CASSAKGSLATTTSYNEQFF TGTGCCAGCAGTGCGAAAGGAAGCCTGGCCACTACGACCTCCTACAATGAGCAGTTCTTC
TRBJ2-5 - - TRBV27 CASSPRGYQETQYF TGTGCCAGCAGCCCTCGGGGATACCAAGAGACCCAGTACTTC
TRBJ2-7 - - TRBV6-5 CASSEGSDRYEQYF TGTGCCAGCAGTGAAGGGTCGGACAGATACGAGCAGTACTTC
TRBJ1-6 TRBD1 - TRBV11-2 CASSTTQGALAPLHF TGTGCCAGCAGCACCACCCAGGGGGCACTAGCACCCCTCCACTTT
TRBJ2-3 - - TRBV10-3 CAISDLRGAGTDTQYF TGTGCCATCAGTGATCTACGGGGGGCCGGCACAGATACGCAGTATTTT
TRBJ2-7 - - TRBV13 CASSWTKGEPLSYEQYF TGTGCCAGCAGTTGGACAAAGGGGGAGCCCCTTTCCTACGAGCAGTACTTC
TRBJ2-2 TRBD1 - TRBV4-1 CASSQDVTGANTGELFF TGCGCCAGCAGCCAAGACGTGACAGGGGCGAACACCGGGGAGCTGTTTTTT
TRBJ1-4 TRBD1 - TRBV7-9 CASSLSGTVNEKLFF TGTGCCAGCAGCCTCTCTGGGACAGTAAATGAAAAACTGTTTTTT
TRBJ2-1 TRBD2 few TRBV7-6 CASSLWAAGVYNEQFF TGTGCCAGCAGCTTATGGGCGGCGGGGGTATACAATGAGCAGTTCTTC
TRBJ1-4 - - TRBV2 CASSSRQSNEKLFF TGTGCCAGCAGTTCCAGACAGTCTAATGAAAAACTGTTTTTT
TRBJ1-4 - - TRBV7-2 CASSFVAGINEKLFF TGTGCCAGCAGCTTTGTTGCGGGTATAAATGAAAAACTGTTTTTT
TRBJ2-3 - - TRBV5-6 CASSLIWQGSDTQYF TGTGCCAGCAGCTTGATTTGGCAGGGCTCAGATACGCAGTATTTT
TRBJ2-5 TRBD2 - TRBV6-5 CASSFTSGGRETQYF TGTGCCAGCAGTTTCACTAGCGGGGGTCGGGAGACCCAGTACTTC
TRBJ2-5 TRBD2 - TRBV29-1 CSSGGGRGETQYF TGCAGCTCGGGCGGGGGGCGAGGGGAGACCCAGTACTTC
TRBJ2-1 - - TRBV11-1 CASSLAEPYNEQFF TGTGCCAGCAGCTTGGCGGAACCCTACAATGAGCAGTTCTTC
TRBJ2-5 - once TRBV5-1 CASSPLTQETQYF TGCGCCAGCAGCCCCCTGACGCAAGAGACCCAGTACTTC